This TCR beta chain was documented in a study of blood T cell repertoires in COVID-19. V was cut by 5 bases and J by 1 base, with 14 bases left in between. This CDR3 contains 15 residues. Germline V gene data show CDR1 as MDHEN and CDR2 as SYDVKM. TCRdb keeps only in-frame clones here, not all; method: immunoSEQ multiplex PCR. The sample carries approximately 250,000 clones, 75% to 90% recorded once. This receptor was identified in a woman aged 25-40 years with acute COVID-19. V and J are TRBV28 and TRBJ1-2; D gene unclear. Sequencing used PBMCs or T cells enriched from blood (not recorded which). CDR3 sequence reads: CASSTINGGNYGYTF. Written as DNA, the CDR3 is TGTGCCAGCAGTACCATAAATGGAGGTAACTATGGCTACACCTTC.